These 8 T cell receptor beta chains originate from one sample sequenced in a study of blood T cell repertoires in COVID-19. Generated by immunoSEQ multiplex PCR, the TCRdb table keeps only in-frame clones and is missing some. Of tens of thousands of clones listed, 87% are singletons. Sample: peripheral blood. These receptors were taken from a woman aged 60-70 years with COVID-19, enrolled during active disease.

The CDR3 loop reads CASSHDGDTEAFF. CDR3 in DNA: TGTGCCAGCAGCCACGACGGGGACACTGAAGCTTTCTTT. The V and J genes are TRBV7-9 and TRBJ1-1; D is uncertain. Trimming left V 5 bases short and J 3 bases short, with 10 bases between. Germline V lookup: CDR1 SEHNR, CDR2 FQNEAQ (reference sequence). There are 13 residues in the CDR3.

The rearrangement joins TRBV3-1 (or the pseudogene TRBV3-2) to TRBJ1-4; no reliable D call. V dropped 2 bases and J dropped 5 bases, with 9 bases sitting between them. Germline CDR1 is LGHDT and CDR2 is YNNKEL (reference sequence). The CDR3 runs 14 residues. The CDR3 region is CASSQRTGNEKLFF. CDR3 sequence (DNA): TGTGCCAGCAGCCAAAGGACTGGAAATGAAAAACTGTTTTTT.

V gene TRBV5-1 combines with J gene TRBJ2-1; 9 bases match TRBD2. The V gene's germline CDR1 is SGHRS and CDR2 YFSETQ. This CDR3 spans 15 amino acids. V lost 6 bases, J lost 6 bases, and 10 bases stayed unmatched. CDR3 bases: TGCGCCAGCACGCGGGGGGGCGCGGTTGGCAATGAGCAGTTCTTC. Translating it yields CASTRGGAVGNEQFF. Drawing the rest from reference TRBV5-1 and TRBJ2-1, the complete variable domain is KAGVTQTPRYLIKTRGQQVTLSCSPISGHRSVSWYQQTPGQGLQFLFEYFSETQRNKGNFPGRFSGRQFSNSRSEMNVSTLELGDSALYLCASTRGGAVGNEQFFGPGTRLTVL.

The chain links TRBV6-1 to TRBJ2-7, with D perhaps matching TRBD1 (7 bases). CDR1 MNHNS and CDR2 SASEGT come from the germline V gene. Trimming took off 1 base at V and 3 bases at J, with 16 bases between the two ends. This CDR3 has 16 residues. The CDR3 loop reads CASSEVVTGRIYEQYF. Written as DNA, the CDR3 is TGTGCCAGCAGTGAAGTAGTGACAGGGAGGATCTACGAGCAGTACTTC.

CDR3 nucleotides: TGTGCCAGCAGCCGATTTAGCCGATCAGCCGAGCAGTACTTC. Protein: CASSRFSRSAEQYF. The chain links TRBV6-5 to TRBJ2-7, with D unclear. The germline V gene encodes CDR1 MNHEY and CDR2 SVGAGI. The length of the CDR3 is 14 residues. V lost 6 bases and J 6 bases, leaving 18 bases between the germline ends.

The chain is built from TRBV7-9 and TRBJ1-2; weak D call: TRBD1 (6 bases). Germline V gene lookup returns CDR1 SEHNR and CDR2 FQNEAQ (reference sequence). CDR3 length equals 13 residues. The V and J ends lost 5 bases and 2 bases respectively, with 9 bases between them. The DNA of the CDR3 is TGTGCCAGCAGCCCCGGACAGAACTATGGCTACACCTTC. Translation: CASSPGQNYGYTF. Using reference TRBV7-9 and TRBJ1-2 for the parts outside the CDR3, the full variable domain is DTGVSQNPRHKITKRGQNVTFRCDPISEHNRLYWYRQTLGQGPEFLTYFQNEAQLEKSRLLSDRFSAERPKGSFSTLEIQRTEQGDSAMYLCASSPGQNYGYTFGSGTRLTVV.

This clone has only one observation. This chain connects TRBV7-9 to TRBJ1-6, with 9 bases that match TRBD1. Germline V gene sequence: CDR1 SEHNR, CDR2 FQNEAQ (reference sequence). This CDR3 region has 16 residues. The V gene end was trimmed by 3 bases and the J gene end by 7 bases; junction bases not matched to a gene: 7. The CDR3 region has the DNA TGTGCCAGCAGCTTTGGGATGGACAGGGGAAATTCACCCCTCCACTTT. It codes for CASSFGMDRGNSPLHF.

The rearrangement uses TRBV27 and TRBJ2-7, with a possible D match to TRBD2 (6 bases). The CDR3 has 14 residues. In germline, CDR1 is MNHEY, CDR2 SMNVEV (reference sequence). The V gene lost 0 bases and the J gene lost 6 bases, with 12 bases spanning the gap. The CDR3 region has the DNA TGTGCCAGCAGTTTATCGGGGGGACCAGCCGAGCAGTACTTC. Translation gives CASSLSGGPAEQYF.